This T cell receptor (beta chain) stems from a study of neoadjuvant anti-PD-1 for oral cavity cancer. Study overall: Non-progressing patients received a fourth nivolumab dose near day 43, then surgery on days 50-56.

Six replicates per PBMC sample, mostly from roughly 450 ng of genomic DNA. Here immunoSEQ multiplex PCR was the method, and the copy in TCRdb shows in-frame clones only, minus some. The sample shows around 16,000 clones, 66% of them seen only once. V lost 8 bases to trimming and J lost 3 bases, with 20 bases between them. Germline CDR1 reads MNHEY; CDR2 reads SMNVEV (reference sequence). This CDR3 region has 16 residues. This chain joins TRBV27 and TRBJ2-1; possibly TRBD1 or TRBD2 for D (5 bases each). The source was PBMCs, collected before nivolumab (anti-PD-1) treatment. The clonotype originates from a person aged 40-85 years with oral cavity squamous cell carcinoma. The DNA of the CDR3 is TGTGCCAGCTCCTCCGGTGGGGCGGGCGTCTACAATGAGCAGTTCTTC. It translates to CASSSGGAGVYNEQFF.